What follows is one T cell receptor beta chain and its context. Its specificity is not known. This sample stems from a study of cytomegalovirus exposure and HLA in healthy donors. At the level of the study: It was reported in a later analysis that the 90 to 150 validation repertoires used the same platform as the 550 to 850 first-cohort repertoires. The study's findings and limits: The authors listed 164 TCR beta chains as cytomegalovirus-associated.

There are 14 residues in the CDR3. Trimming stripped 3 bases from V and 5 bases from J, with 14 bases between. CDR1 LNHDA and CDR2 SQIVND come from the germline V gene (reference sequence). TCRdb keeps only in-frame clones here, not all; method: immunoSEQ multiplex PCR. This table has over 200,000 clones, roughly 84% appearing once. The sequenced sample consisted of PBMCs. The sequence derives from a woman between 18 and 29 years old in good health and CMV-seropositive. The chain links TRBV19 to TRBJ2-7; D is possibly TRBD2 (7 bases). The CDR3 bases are TGTGCCAGTAGTATGGGGGGGCCACTTGACGAGCAGTACTTC. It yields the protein CASSMGGPLDEQYF.